This passage covers 4 T cell receptor beta chains from one sample sequenced in a study of a mutant IDH1 vaccine in newly diagnosed glioma. Profiling relied on immunoSEQ multiplex PCR, and the TCRdb table lists in-frame clones only, not all of them. The table includes roughly 120,000 clones, about nine tenths detected once. The time point: week 11, during vaccination. Vaccine doses each comprised 300 ug of mutant IDH1 20-mer peptide, with topical imiquimod. These TCRs are of unknown antigen specificity. The sequences come from PBMCs, collected from a glioma patient whose treatment included an IDH1 peptide vaccine. These receptors all stem from a woman between 50 and 59 years old with glioma.

The rearrangement links TRBV28 to TRBJ1-1; 8 nucleotides match TRBD1. Losses at the gene ends were 6 bases for V and 4 bases for J; bases not matched to a gene: 7. The CDR3 covers 14 residues. Germline V lookup: CDR1 MDHEN, CDR2 SYDVKM. CDR3 bases: TGTGCCAGCAGCTTAGGAACAGGGGGCACTGAAGCTTTCTTT. It translates to CASSLGTGGTEAFF.

The V call is TRBV5-1, the J call TRBJ2-6, with 8 bases that match TRBD1. Germline lookup yields CDR1 SGHRS and CDR2 YFSETQ. The CDR3 spans 18 residues. After removal of 4 bases from V and 3 bases from J, the junction contained 12 bases not matched to a gene. The CDR3 bases are TGCGCCAGCAGCCCGCACTCGACAGGGGATGGTGGGGCCAACGTCCTGACTTTC. Its translation: CASSPHSTGDGGANVLTF.

The J gene is TRBJ2-2, the V gene TRBV11-3; D is undetermined. Deletions cut 1 base from V and 4 bases from J, with 1 base between. Germline V CDR1 and CDR2: SGHNT, YENEEA. The CDR3 has 12 amino acids. The CDR3 region is CASSLGTGELFF. DNA of the CDR3: TGTGCCAGCAGCTTAGGCACCGGGGAGCTGTTTTTT.

The rearrangement uses TRBV5-4 and TRBJ1-4; 7 nucleotides line up with TRBD1. V shed 1 base, J shed 11 bases, and the junction held 11 bases outside the gene matches. Germline V lookup: CDR1 SGHNT, CDR2 YYREEE (reference sequence). The CDR3 runs 15 residues. The CDR3 reads CASSLTGEALEKLFF. CDR3 in DNA: TGTGCCAGCAGCTTGACAGGGGAGGCTCTTGAGAAACTGTTTTTT.